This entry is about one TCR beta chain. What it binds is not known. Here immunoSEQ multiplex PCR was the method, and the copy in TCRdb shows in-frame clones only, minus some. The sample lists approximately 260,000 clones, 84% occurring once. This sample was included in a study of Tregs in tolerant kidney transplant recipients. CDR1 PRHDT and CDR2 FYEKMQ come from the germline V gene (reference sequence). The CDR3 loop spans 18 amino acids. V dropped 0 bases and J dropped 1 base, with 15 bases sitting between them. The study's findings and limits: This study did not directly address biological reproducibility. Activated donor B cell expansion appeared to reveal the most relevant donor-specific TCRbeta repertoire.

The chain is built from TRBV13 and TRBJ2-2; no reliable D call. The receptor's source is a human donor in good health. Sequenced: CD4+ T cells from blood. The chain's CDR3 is CASSLGGGLGLNTGELFF. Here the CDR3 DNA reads TGTGCCAGCAGCTTAGGCGGCGGTTTAGGCCTGAACACCGGGGAGCTGTTTTTT.